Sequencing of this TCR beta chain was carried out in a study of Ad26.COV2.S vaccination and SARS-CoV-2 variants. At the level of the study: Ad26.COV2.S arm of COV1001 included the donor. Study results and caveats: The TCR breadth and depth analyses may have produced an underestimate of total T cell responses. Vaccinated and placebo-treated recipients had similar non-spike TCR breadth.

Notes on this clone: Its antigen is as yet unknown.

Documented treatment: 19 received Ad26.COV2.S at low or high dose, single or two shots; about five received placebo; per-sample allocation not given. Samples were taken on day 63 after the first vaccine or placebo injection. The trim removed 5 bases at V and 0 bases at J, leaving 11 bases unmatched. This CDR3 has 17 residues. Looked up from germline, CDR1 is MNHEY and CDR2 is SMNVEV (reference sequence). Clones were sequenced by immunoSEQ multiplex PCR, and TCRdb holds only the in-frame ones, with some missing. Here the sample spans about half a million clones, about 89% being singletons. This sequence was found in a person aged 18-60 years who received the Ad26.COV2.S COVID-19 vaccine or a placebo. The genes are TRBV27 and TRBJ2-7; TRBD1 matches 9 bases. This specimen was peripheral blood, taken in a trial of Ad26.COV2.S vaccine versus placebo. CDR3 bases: TGTGCCAGCAGTCCGCTCACCGGGACAGGGCTCTCCTACGAGCAGTACTTC. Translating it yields CASSPLTGTGLSYEQYF.